The sequence of this T cell receptor (beta chain) was determined in a study of blood T cell repertoires in COVID-19. Original handling: Estimates of nucleated cell counts were drawn from the amplification of reference gene primers. Measured with immunoSEQ multiplex PCR; TCRdb has only the in-frame clones, and not every one. V, J and clone size are those of that table, while D and trimming were read from the DNA. This table holds around 200,000 clones, approximately 91% found once. Germline V gives CDR1 LNHDA, CDR2 SQIVND (reference sequence). With V trimmed by 3 bases and J by 3 bases, 1 base remained unmatched. The CDR3 is 14 amino acids. This clone was picked up one time.

V and J are TRBV19 and TRBJ2-7, with 11 bases aligning to TRBD1. What was sequenced was peripheral blood. The TCR originated in a man aged 40-49 years with acute or convalescent COVID-19. The CDR3 loop is CASSIGTGGYEQYF. For the CDR3, the DNA is TGTGCCAGTAGTATCGGGACAGGGGGCTACGAGCAGTACTTC.